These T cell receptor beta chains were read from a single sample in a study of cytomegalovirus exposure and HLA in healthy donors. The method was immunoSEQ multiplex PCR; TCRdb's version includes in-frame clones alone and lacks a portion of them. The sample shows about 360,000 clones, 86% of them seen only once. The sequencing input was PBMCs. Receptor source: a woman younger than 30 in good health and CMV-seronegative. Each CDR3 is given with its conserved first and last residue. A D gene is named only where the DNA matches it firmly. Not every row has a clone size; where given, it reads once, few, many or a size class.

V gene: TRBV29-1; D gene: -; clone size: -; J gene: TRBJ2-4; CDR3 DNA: TGCAGCGTTGCCCCCAGGGCCAAAAACATTCAGTACTTC; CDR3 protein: CSVAPRAKNIQYF
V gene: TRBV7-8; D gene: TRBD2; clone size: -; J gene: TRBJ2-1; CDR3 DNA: TGTGCCAGCAGCTTCTTAGGGGACCTGCTAGCGGGGGGTCCGGATGAGCAGTTCTTC; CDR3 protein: CASSFLGDLLAGGPDEQFF
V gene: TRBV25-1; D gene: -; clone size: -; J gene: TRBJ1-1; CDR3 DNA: TGTGCCAGCAGTGGGGCAGAAAACACTGAAGCTTTCTTT; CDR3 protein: CASSGAENTEAFF
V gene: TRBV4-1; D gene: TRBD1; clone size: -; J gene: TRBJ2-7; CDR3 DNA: TGCGCCAGCAGCCAAATGCCAGGGGGCCGTGACGAGCAGTACTTC; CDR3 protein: CASSQMPGGRDEQYF
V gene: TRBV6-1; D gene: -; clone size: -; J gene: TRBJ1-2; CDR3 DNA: TGTGCCAGCAGTGAGGGGCAACAGGGCCCTCGTAACTATGGCTACACCTTC; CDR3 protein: CASSEGQQGPRNYGYTF
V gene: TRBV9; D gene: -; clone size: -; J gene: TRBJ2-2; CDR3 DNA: TGTGCCAGCAGCCTTCGAGGGAGTTACAGCGGGGAGCTGTTTTTT; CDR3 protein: CASSLRGSYSGELFF
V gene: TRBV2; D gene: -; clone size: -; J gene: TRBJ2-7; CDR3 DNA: TGTGCCAGCGGCCCCTACGAGCAGTACTTC; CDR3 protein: CASGPYEQYF
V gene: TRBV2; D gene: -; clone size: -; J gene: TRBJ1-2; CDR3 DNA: TGTGCCAGCGCCCGGGCCTCGGGGGGGGGCGGCTACACCTTC; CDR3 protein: CASARASGGGGYTF
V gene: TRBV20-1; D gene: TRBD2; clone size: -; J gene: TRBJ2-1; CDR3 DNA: TGCAGTGCCCCCGGCGGGAGAGAGCAGTTCTTC; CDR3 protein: CSAPGGREQFF
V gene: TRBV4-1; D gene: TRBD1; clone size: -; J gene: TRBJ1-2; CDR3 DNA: TGCGCCAGCAGCCAACAGGACAGGGGGCAAGGTGGCTACACCTTC; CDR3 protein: CASSQQDRGQGGYTF
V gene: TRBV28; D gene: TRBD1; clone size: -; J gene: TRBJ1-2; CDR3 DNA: TGTGCCAGCAGGCCCTACCCGGGCGGGGACAGAGAGTATGGCTACACCTTC; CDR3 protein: CASRPYPGGDREYGYTF
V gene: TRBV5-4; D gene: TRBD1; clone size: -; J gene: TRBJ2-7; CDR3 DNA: TGTGCCAGCAGCCCGGAAGGCAGACAGGGGTCCTACGAGCAGTACTTC; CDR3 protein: CASSPEGRQGSYEQYF
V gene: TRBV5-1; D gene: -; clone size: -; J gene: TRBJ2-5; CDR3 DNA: TGCGCCAGCAGCCCGGCCGCAGGGTGGGAGACCCAGTACTTC; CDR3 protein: CASSPAAGWETQYF
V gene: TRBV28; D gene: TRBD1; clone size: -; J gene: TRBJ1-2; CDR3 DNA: TGTGCCAGCACCCAGGGGGTTCTCGTCTATGGCTACACCTTC; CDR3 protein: CASTQGVLVYGYTF
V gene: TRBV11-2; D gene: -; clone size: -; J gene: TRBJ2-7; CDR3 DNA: TGTGCCAGCAGTTTCCTAACCTACGAGCAGTACTTC; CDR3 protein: CASSFLTYEQYF
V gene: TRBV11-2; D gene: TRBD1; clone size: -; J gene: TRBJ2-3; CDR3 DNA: TGTGCCAGCAGCTTAGGTCAGGGGGGCACAGATACGCAGTATTTT; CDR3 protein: CASSLGQGGTDTQYF
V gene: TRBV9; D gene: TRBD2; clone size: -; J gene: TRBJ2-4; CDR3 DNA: TGTGCCAGCGGGGGACTAGCGGAAAACATTCAGTACTTC; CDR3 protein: CASGGLAENIQYF
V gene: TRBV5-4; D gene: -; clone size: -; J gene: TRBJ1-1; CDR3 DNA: TGTGCCAGCAGCCCCTTGGGGGCGAACACTGAAGCTTTCTTT; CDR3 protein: CASSPLGANTEAFF
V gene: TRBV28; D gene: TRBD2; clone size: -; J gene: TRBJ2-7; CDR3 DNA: TGTGCCAGCAGTTTGGGAGCGGGAGAGGGCGAGCAGTACTTC; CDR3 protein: CASSLGAGEGEQYF
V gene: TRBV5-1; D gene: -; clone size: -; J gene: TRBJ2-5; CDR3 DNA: TGCGCCAGCACCCTGGACAGAGTCCAAGAGACCCAGTACTTC; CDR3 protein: CASTLDRVQETQYF
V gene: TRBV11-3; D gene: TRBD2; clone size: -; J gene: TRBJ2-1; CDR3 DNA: TGTGCCAGCAGCTTAGGAGGGACTAGCCCTACAGATGAGCAGTTCTTC; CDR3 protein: CASSLGGTSPTDEQFF
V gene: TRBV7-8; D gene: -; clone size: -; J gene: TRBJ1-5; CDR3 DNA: TGTGCCAGCAGCAAAACAGGGCGAGATCAGCCCCAGCATTTT; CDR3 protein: CASSKTGRDQPQHF
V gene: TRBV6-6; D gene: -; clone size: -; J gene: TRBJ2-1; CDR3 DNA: TGTGCCAGCACCTTACAGTCTATGGGGCGTGACCAGCAGTTCTTC; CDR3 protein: CASTLQSMGRDQQFF
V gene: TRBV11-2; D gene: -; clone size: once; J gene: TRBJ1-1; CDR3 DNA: TGTGCCAGCAGCTTAGCGTTCACTGAAGCTTTCTTT; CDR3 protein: CASSLAFTEAFF
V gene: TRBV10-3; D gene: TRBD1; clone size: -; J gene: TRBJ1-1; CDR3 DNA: TGTGCCATCAGTGAGTCGAGGACAGGGGAGGAAGCTTTCTTT; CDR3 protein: CAISESRTGEEAFF
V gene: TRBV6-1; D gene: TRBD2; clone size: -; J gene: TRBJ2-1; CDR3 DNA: TGTGCCAGCACTAAGCGGGGGGTGGACAATGAGCAGTTCTTC; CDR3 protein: CASTKRGVDNEQFF
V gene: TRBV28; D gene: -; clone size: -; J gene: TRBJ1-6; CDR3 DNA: TGTGCCAGCAGTGGCAGGGGAAGTATCTCCTATAATTCACCCCTCCACTTT; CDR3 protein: CASSGRGSISYNSPLHF
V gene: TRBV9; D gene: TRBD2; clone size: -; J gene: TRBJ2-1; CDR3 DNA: TGTGCCAGCAGCGTAGTGGCCGGTGGAGCGGGAGGCTACAATGAGCAGTTCTTC; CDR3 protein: CASSVVAGGAGGYNEQFF
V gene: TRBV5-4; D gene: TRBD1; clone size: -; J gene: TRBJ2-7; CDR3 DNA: TGTGCCAGCTCCCTCGGACAGGGAGGTTACGAGCAGTACTTC; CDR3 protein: CASSLGQGGYEQYF
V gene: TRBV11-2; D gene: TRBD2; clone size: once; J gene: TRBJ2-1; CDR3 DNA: TGTGCCAGCAGTCAACGAGCGGGGGGCTACAATGAGCAGTTCTTC; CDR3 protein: CASSQRAGGYNEQFF
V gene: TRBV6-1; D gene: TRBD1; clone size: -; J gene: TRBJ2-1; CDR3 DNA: TGTGCCAGCAGTGAAAGGGACAGGGGGGTCAATGAGCAGTTCTTC; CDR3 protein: CASSERDRGVNEQFF
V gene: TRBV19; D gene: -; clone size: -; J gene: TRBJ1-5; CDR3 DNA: TGTGCCAGTAGTAGACAAGACTATAGCAATCAGCCCCAGCATTTT; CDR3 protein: CASSRQDYSNQPQHF